This TCR beta chain was sequenced during a study of control samples from healthy donors and cancer patients. Assay: immunoSEQ multiplex PCR; the TCRdb copy retains only in-frame clones and omits some. The sample includes over 120,000 clones, about 91% seen only once; the top ten take about 3%. This clonotype was sampled from a young man in good health. The specimen was blood.

The DNA of the CDR3 is TGTGCCAGCAGCGAGAGAAGCGGGGACCGCACAGATACGCAGTATTTT. It translates to CASSERSGDRTDTQYF. The chain has TRBV9 and TRBJ2-3; 7 bases agree with TRBD2. The CDR3 consists of 16 residues. Germline-derived CDR1 and CDR2 are SGDLS and YYNGEE. Losses at the gene ends were 3 bases for V and 1 base for J; bases not matched to a gene: 8.